The present TCR beta chain was sequenced within a study of shared clonotypes between healthy human individuals. Study-wide background: The donors, a couple of women and a few men, were aged 18 to 49. General study points: Shared across several donors were roughly 4.8% of the naive CD4 clonotypes.

This clone was detected a few times. Its matching antigen is unknown. Genomic DNA of each subset was evenly split across several immunoSEQ plates. Profiling relied on immunoSEQ multiplex PCR, and the TCRdb table lists in-frame clones only, not all of them. The data contain approximately 980,000 clones, over 60% of them singletons. The CDR3 loop spans 15 amino acids. V was pared by 6 bases and J by 7 bases, with 21 bases between. The germline CDR1 and CDR2 sequences are SGHTA and FQGNSA. Material for sequencing was memory CD4+ T cells sorted from blood. The subset: CD45RA-negative fraction. The V and J genes are TRBV7-2 and TRBJ1-2; D ambiguous. This sequence originates from a man between 18 and 29 years old in good health. The CDR3 here is CASSRGGSKVFGYTF. The CDR3 DNA reads TGTGCCAGCAGTCGAGGTGGATCGAAAGTTTTTGGCTACACCTTC.